This T cell receptor (beta chain) was captured by sequencing in a study of T cell responses to AZD1222 COVID-19 vaccine. Trimming left V 3 bases short and J 2 bases short, with 11 bases between. Germline CDR1 is SGHDT and CDR2 is YYEEEE. This CDR3 has 15 residues. This clone was recorded only once. Its antigen is not identified. Some second doses came at about 4 weeks and others at about 12 weeks; these were pooled. Overall study findings and caveats: Rises in breadth and depth of Spike-specific TCRs came after two AZD1222 doses. Per reports, nearly half of all spike-specific TCRs target regions that are unmutated in variants. Sampling captured repertoires only after the peak T cell response.

The assay was immunoSEQ multiplex PCR, and TCRdb's table has in-frame clones only and misses some. The sample carries fewer than 120,000 clones, around 93% recorded once. The V call is TRBV5-6, the J call TRBJ1-4; D is perhaps TRBD1 (6 bases). Sequenced here: peripheral blood, sampled 28 days after the second AZD1222 dose. This clonotype originated in an adult who received the AZD1222 COVID-19 vaccine. The CDR3 sequence: CASSSAGGTNEKLFF. CDR3 in DNA: TGTGCCAGCAGCTCCGCGGGGGGCACTAATGAAAAACTGTTTTTT.